The subject of this entry is one T cell receptor (beta chain). The source of the sample is a study of control samples from healthy donors and cancer patients. Produced via immunoSEQ multiplex PCR; TCRdb's table is partial and in-frame only. Of some 99,000 clones listed, 75% to 95% are singletons. The length of the CDR3 is 14 residues. Germline V lookup: CDR1 SGHRS, CDR2 YFSETQ. V lost 0 bases and J lost 0, with 6 bases in between. The sample was blood. J is TRBJ1-2 and V is TRBV5-1; the D gene is possibly TRBD1 (5 bases). The sequence derives from a human donor in good health. The donor label of this sample is uncertain. This CDR3 is CASSLGQSNYGYTF. The CDR3, as DNA: TGCGCCAGCAGCTTGGGACAGTCTAACTATGGCTACACCTTC.